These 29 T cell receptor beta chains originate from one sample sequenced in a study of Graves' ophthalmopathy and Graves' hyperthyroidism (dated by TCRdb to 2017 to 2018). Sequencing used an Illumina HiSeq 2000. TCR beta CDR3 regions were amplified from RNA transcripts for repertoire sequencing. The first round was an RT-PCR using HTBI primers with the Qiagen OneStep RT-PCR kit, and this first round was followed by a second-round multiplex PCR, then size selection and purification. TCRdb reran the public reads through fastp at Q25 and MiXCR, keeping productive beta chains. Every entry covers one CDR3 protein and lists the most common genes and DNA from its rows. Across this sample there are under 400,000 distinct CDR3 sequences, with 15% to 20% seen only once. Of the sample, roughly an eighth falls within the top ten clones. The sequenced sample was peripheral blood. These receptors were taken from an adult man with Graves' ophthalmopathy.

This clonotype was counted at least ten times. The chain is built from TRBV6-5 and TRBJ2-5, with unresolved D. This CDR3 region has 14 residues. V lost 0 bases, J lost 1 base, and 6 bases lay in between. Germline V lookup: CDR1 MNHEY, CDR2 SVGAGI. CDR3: CASSYSRSQETQYF. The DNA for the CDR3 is TGTGCCAGCAGTTACTCGCGGAGCCAAGAGACCCAGTACTTC.

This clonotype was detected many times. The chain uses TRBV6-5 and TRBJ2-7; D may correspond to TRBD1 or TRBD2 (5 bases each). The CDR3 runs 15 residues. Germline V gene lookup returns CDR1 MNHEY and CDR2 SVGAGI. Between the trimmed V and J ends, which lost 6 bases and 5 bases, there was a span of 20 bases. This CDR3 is CASSSGTQAPNEQYF. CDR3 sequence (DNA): TGTGCCAGCAGCTCCGGGACCCAGGCCCCCAACGAGCAGTACTTC.

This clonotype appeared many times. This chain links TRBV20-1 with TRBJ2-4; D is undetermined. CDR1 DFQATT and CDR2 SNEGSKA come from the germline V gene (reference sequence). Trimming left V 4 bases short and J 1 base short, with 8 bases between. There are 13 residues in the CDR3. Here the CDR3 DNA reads TGCAGTGCTACCTCGCCGGCCAAAAACATTCAGTACTTC. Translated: CSATSPAKNIQYF.

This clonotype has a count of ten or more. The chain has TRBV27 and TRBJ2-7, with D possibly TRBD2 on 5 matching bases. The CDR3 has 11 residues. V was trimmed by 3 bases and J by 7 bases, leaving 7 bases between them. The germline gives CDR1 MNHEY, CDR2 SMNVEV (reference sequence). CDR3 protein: CASSFGNEQYF. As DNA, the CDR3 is TGTGCCAGCAGTTTCGGGAATGAGCAGTACTTC.

This CDR3 reads CASSSRTGRVDEQYF. CDR3 sequence (DNA): TGTGCCAGCAGTTCCCGGACAGGGAGGGTGGACGAGCAGTACTTC. J is TRBJ2-7 and V is TRBV28, with a weak D call TRBD1 (8 bases). CDR1 and CDR2 (germline): MDHEN, SYDVKM. Trimming took off 4 bases at V and 5 bases at J, with 18 bases between the two ends. The CDR3 extends over 15 amino acids.

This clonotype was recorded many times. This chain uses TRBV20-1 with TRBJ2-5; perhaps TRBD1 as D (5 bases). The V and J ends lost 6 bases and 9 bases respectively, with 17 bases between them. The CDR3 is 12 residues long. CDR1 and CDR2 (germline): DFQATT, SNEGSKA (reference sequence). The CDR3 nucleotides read TGCAGTGCGCGACAGAGTATACTGGCCCAGTACTTC. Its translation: CSARQSILAQYF.

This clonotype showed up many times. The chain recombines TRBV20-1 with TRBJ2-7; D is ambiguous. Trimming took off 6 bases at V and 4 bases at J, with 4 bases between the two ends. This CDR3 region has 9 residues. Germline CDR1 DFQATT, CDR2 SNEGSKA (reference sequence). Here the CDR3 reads CSADYEQYF. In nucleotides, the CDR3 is TGCAGTGCAGATTACGAGCAGTACTTC.

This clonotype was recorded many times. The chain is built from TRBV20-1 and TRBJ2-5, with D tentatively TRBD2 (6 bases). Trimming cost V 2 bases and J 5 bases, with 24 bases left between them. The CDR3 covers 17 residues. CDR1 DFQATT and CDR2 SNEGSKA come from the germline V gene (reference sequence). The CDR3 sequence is CSARHLRGWVNPETQYF. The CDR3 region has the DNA TGCAGTGCTAGACATTTGCGGGGTTGGGTAAACCCGGAGACCCAGTACTTC.

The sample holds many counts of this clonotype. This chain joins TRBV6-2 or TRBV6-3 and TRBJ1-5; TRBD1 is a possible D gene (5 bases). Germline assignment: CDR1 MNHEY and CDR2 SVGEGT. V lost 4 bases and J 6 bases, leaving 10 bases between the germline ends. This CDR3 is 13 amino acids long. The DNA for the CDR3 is TGTGCCAGCAGTTTGTTAGGGGTTCAGCCCCAGCATTTT. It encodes CASSLLGVQPQHF.

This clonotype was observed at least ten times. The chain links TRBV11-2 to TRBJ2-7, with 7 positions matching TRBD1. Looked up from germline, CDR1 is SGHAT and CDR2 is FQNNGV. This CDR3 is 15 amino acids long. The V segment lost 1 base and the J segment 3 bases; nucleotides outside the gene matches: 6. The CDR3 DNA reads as TGTGCCAGCAGCTTAGTTGTGGGACAGAGCTACGAGCAGTACTTC. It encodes CASSLVVGQSYEQYF.

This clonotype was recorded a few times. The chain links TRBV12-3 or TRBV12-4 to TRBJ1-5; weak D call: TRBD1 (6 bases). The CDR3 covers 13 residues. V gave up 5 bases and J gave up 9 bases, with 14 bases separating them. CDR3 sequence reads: CASSMQGIGPQHF. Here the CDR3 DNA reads TGTGCCAGCAGTATGCAGGGGATAGGGCCCCAGCATTTT.

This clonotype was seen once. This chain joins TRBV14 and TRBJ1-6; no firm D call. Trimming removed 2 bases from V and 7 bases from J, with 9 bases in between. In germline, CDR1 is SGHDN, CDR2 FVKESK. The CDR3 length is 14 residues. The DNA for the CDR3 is TGTGCCAGCAGCCAAAACCTGGACAATTCACCCCTCCACTTT. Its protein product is CASSQNLDNSPLHF.

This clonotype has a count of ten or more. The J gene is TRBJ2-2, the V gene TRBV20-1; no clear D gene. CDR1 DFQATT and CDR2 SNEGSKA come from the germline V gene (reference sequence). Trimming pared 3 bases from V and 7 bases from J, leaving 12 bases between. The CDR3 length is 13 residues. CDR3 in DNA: TGCAGTGCTAGTACGGTCCCGGTCGGGGAGCTGTTTTTT. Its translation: CSASTVPVGELFF.

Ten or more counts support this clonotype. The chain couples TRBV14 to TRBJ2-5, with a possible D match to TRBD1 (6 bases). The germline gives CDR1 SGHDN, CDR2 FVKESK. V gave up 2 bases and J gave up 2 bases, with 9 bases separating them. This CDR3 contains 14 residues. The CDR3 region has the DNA TGTGCCAGCAGCCAATGGCAGGGGCAAGAGACCCAGTACTTC. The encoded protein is CASSQWQGQETQYF.

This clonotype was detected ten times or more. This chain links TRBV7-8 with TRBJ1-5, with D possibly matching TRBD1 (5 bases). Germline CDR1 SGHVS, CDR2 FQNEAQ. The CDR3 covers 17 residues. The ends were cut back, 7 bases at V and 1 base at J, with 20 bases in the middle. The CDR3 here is CASTLRMGGRSNQPQHF. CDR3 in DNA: TGTGCCAGCACCCTTAGGATGGGGGGTAGAAGCAATCAGCCCCAGCATTTT.

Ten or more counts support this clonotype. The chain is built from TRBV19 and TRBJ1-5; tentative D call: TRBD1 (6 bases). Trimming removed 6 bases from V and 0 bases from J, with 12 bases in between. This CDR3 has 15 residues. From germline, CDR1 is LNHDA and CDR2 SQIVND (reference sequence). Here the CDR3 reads CASRGTRGSNQPQHF. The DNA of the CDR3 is TGTGCCAGTAGGGGGACAAGGGGTAGCAATCAGCCCCAGCATTTT. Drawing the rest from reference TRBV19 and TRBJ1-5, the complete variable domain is DGGITQSPKYLFRKEGQNVTLSCEQNLNHDAMYWYRQDPGQGLRLIYYSQIVNDFQKGDIAEGYSVSREKKESFPLTVTSAQKNPTAFYLCASRGTRGSNQPQHFGDGTRLSIL.

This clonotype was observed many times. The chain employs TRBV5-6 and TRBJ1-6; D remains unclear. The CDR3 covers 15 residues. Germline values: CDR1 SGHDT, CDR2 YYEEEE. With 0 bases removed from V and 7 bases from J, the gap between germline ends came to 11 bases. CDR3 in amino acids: CASSLDPEGNSPLHF. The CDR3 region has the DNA TGTGCCAGCAGCTTGGACCCCGAAGGAAATTCACCCCTCCACTTT.

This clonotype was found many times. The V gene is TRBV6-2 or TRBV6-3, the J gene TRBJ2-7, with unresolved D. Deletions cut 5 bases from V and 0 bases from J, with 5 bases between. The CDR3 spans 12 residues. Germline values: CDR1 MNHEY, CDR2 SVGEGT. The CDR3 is CASSQNSYEQYF. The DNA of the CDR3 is TGTGCCAGCAGTCAAAACTCCTACGAGCAGTACTTC.

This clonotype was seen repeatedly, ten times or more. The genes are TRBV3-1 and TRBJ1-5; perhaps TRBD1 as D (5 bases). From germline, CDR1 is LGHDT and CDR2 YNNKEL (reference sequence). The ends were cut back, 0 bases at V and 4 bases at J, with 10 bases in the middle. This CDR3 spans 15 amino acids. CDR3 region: CASSQDLRGNQPQHF. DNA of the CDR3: TGTGCCAGCAGCCAAGATCTAAGGGGTAATCAGCCCCAGCATTTT.

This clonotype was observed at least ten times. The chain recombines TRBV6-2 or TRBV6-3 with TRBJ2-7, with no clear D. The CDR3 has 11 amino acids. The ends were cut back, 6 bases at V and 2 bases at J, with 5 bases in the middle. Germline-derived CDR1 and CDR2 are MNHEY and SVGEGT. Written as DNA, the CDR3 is TGTGCCAGCAGCCGAGCCTACGAGCAGTACTTC. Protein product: CASSRAYEQYF.

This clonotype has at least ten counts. CDR3 protein: CASSQSGTSGSYEQYF. The DNA of the CDR3 is TGTGCCAGCAGTCAGTCCGGGACTAGCGGCTCCTACGAGCAGTACTTC. This rearrangement joins TRBV6-1 to TRBJ2-7; 11 nucleotides line up with TRBD2. This CDR3 region has 16 residues. V dropped 5 bases and J dropped 0; count of bases not matched to a gene: 6. CDR1 MNHNS and CDR2 SASEGT come from the germline V gene.

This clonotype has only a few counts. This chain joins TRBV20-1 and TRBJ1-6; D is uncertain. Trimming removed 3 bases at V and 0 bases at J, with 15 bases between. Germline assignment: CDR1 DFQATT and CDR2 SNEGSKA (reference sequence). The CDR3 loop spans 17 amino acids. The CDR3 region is CSASAPSRSSYNSPLHF. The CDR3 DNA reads TGCAGTGCTAGTGCCCCCTCCCGGAGCTCCTATAATTCACCCCTCCACTTT.

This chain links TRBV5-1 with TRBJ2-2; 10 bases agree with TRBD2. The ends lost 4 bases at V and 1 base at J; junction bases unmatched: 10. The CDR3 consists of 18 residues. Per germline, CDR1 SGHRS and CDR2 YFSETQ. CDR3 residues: CASSGWASGRENTGELFF. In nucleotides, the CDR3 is TGCGCCAGCAGCGGATGGGCTAGCGGGAGAGAGAACACCGGGGAGCTGTTTTTT.

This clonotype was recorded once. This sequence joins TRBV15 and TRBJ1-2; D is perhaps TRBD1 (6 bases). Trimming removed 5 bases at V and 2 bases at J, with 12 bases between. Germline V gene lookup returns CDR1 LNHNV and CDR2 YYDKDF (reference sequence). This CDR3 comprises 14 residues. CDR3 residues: CATSRGGGNYGYTF. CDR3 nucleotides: TGTGCCACCAGCCGCGGGGGCGGAAACTATGGCTACACCTTC.

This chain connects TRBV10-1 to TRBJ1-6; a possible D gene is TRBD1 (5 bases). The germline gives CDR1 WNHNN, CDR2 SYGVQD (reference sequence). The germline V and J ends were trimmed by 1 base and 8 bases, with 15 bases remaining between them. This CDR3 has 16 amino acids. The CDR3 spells CASSEFSVPRDSPLHF. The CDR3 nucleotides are TGCGCCAGCAGTGAGTTTTCAGTCCCCAGGGATTCACCCCTCCACTTT.

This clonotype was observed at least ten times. In DNA form, the CDR3 reads TGCAGCGTTGGTCTGGCGGGGACAGTTGGACGAGGGGCTTTCTTT. Translating gives CSVGLAGTVGRGAFF. The chain combines TRBV29-1 with TRBJ1-1; 7 bases agree with TRBD1. J lost 11 bases, V lost 4 bases, and 19 bases had no gene match. This CDR3 has 15 residues. Germline V gene sequence: CDR1 SQVTM, CDR2 ANQGSEA.

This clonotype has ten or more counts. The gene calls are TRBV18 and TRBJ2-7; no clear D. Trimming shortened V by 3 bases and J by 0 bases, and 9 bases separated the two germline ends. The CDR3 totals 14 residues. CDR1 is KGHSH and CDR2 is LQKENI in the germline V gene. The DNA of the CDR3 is TGTGCCAGCTCACCTTCGTCTAGCTCCTACGAGCAGTACTTC. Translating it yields CASSPSSSSYEQYF.

CDR3 in amino acids: CASSQKDRARWCTGELFF. The CDR3 nucleotides read TGTGCCAGCAGCCAAAAAGACAGGGCAAGGTGGTGCACCGGGGAGCTGTTTTTT. The chain links TRBV3-1 to TRBJ2-2; 7 bases are a match to TRBD1. CDR1 and CDR2 (germline): LGHDT, YNNKEL (reference sequence). The junction had 13 bases not matched to a gene; V was cut back by 2 bases and J by 4 bases. The CDR3 totals 18 residues.

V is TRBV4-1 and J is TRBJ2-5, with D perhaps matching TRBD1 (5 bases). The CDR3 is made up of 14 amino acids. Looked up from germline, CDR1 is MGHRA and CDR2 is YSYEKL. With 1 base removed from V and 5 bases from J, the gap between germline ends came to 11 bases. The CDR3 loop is CASSQGGRDETQYF. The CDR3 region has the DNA TGCGCCAGCAGCCAAGGGGGCAGGGATGAGACCCAGTACTTC.